This record covers a single T cell receptor beta chain. Time point noted: pretreatment peripheral blood. Here immunoSEQ multiplex PCR was the method, and the copy in TCRdb shows in-frame clones only, minus some. The sample includes tens of thousands of clones, approximately 91% seen only once; the top ten take around 25%. These data belong to a study of PD-L1 blockade in urothelial cancer. The clonotype comes from a donor at least 40 years old with urothelial cancer. Material: PBMCs, obtained around atezolizumab (anti-PD-L1) treatment.

CDR3: CASSHPGGLADGTAQYF. The CDR3, as DNA: TGTGCCAGCAGCCACCCCGGAGGGTTAGCGGACGGAACTGCGCAGTATTTT. The chain links TRBV6-7 to TRBJ2-3, with a weak D call TRBD2 (6 bases). TRBV6-7 is filed as an ORF, its function uncertain. V was trimmed by 6 bases and J by 10 bases, leaving 29 bases between them. The length of the CDR3 is 17 residues.